This T cell receptor beta chain comes out of a study of neurological immune-mediated disorders. Study-wide results and limits: The absence of any CDR3 amino acid sequence shared by expanded clones across subjects suggests that repertoires were private in all groups.

V lost 4 bases, J lost 13 bases, and 18 bases lay in between. The CDR3 extends over 13 amino acids. Germline CDR1 is SGHDT and CDR2 is YYEEEE. About this clonotype itself: No antigen is known for it. Being one base from a much bigger clone, this may be a read error. A read error is likely, as this CDR3 ends without the conserved phenylalanine or tryptophan.

Synthesis of cDNA used 5'RACE (with 10-nucleotide random UMIs). TCRdb reprocessed the 5' RACE reads with MiXCR, giving one entry per CDR3 protein. The sample holds just over 30,000 distinct CDR3 sequences, under 5% seen once. The chain uses TRBV5-6 and TRBJ2-1; D possibly corresponds to TRBD2 (6 bases). Sequencing was carried out using CD4+ T cells from blood. The receptor's source is a middle-aged woman in good health. Here the CDR3 reads CASSRRDGGTQFL. DNA for the CDR3: TGTGCCAGCAGCCGCCGGGACGGGGGAACACAGTTCTTA.